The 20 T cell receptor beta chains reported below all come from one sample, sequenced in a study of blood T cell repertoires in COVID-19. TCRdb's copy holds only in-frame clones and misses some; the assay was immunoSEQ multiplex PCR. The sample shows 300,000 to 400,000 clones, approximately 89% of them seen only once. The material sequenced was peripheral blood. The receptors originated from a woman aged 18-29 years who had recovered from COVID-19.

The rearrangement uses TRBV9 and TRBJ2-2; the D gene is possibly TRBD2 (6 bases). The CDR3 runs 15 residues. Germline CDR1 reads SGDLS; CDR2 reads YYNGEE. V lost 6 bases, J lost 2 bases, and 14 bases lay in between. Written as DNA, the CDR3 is TGTGCCAGCACTCCCGGGACTGATAACACCGGGGAGCTGTTTTTT. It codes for CASTPGTDNTGELFF.

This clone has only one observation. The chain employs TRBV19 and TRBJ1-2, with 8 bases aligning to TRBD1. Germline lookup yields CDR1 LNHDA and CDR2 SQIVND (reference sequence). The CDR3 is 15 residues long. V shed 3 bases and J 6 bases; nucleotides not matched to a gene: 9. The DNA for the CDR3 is TGTGCCAGTAGTATCGGGTCAGGGGGCCTGAATGGCTACACCTTC. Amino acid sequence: CASSIGSGGLNGYTF.

In DNA form, the CDR3 reads TGTGCCAGCAGGGGACAGGGGTATTATAGCAATCAGCCCCAGCATTTT. Translating gives CASRGQGYYSNQPQHF. The chain has TRBV27 and TRBJ1-5; 10 bases map to TRBD1. V dropped 6 bases and J dropped 0; count of bases not matched to a gene: 5. This CDR3 is built from 16 residues. CDR1 MNHEY and CDR2 SMNVEV come from the germline V gene (reference sequence).

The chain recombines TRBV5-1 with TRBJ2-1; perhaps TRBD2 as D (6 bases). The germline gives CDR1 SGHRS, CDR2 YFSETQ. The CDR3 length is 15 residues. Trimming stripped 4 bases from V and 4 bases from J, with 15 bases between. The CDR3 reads CASSPTSQAYNEQFF. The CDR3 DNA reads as TGCGCCAGCAGCCCGACTAGTCAGGCTTACAATGAGCAGTTCTTC.

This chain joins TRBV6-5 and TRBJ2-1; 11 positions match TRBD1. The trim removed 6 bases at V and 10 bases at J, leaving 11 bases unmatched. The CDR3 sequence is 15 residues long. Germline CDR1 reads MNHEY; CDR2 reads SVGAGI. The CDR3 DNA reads TGTGCCAGCAGCCCCGGGACAGGGGGTTCACGCGAGCAGTTCTTC. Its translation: CASSPGTGGSREQFF.

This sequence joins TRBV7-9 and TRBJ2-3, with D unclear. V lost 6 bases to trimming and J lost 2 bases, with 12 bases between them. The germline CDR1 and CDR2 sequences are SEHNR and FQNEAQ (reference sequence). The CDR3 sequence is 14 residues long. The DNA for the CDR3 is TGTGCCAGCAGGACATCCTACTCCACAGATACGCAGTATTTT. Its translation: CASRTSYSTDTQYF.

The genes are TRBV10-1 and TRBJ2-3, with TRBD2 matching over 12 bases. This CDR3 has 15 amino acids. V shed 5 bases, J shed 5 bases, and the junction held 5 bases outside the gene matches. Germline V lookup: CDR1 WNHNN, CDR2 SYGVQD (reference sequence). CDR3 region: CASSPSSGGVDTQYF. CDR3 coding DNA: TGCGCCAGCAGTCCCTCTAGCGGGGGGGTAGATACGCAGTATTTT.

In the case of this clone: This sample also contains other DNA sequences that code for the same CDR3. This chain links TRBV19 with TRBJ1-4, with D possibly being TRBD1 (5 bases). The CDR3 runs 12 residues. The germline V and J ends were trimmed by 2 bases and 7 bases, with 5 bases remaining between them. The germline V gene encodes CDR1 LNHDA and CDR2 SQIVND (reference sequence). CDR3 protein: CASSIRGEKLFF. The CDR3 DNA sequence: TGTGCCAGTAGTATAAGGGGTGAAAAACTGTTTTTT.

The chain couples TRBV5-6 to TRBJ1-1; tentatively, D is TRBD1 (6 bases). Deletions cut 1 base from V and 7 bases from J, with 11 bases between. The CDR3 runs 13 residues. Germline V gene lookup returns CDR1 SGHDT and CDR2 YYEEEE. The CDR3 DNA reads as TGTGCCAGCAGCTTGTCAGGGGCGGTTGAAGCTTTCTTT. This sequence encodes CASSLSGAVEAFF.

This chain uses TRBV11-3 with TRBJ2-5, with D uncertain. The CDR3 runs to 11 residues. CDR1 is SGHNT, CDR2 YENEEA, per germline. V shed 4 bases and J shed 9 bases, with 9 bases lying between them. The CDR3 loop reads CASSSQVAQYF. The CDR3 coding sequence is TGTGCCAGCAGCTCCCAGGTGGCCCAGTACTTC. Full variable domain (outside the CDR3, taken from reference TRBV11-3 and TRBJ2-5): EAGVVQSPRYKIIEKKQPVAFWCNPISGHNTLYWYLQNLGQGPELLIRYENEEAVDDSQLPKDRFSAERLKGVDSTLKIQPAELGDSAVYLCASSSQVAQYFGPGTRLLVL.

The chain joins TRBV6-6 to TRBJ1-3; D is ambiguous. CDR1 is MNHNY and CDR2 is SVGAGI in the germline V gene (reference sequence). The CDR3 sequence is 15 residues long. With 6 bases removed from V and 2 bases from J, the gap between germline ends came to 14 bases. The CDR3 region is CASSPFASTGNTIYF. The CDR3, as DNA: TGTGCCAGCAGCCCATTTGCGAGTACTGGAAACACCATATATTTT.

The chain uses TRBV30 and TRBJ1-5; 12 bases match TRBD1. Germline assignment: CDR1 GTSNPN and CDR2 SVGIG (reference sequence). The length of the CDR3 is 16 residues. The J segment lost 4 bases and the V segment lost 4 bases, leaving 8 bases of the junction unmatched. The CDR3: CAWNQGQGAWNQPQHF. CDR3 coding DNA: TGTGCCTGGAACCAGGGACAGGGGGCATGGAATCAGCCCCAGCATTTT.

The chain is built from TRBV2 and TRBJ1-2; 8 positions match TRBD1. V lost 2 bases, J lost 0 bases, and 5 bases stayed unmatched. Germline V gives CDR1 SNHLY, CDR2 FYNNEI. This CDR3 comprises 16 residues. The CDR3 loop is CASSENRGITNYGYTF. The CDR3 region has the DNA TGTGCCAGCAGTGAAAACAGGGGGATAACTAACTATGGCTACACCTTC.

CDR3 protein: CASSSDPGHRRNGYTF. CDR3 nucleotide sequence: TGTGCCAGCAGTTCAGACCCGGGACACCGTAGGAATGGCTACACCTTC. V is TRBV6-5 and J is TRBJ1-2; TRBD1 is a possible D gene (6 bases). Germline values: CDR1 MNHEY, CDR2 SVGAGI. V dropped 4 bases and J dropped 6 bases, with 21 bases sitting between them. The CDR3 loop spans 16 amino acids.

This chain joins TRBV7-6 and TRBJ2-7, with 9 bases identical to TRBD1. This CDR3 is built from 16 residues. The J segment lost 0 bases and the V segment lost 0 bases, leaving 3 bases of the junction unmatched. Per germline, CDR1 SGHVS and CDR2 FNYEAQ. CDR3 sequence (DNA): TGTGCCAGCAGCTTAGCCGGGACAGGGAGCTCCTACGAGCAGTACGTC. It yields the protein CASSLAGTGSSYEQYV.

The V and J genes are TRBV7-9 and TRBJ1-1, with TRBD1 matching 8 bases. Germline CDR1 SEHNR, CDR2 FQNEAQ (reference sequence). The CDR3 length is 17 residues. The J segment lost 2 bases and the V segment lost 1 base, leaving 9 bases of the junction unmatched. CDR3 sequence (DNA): TGTGCCAGCAGCTTAGGATTTAAGACAGGGGAAAACACTGAAGCTTTCTTT. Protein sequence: CASSLGFKTGENTEAFF.

The CDR3 DNA sequence: TGTGCCAGCAGCTTCGGGACTAGCGGGAGTAGCTACAATGAGCAGTTCTTC. Protein: CASSFGTSGSSYNEQFF. The chain joins TRBV7-9 to TRBJ2-1; 14 nucleotides line up with TRBD2. This CDR3 has 17 residues. V was clipped by 3 bases and J by 3 bases; unmatched bases: 4. Germline CDR1 reads SEHNR; CDR2 reads FQNEAQ (reference sequence). The complete variable domain, with remaining parts taken from reference TRBV7-9 and TRBJ2-1, reads DTGVSQNPRHKITKRGQNVTFRCDPISEHNRLYWYRQTLGQGPEFLTYFQNEAQLEKSRLLSDRFSAERPKGSFSTLEIQRTEQGDSAMYLCASSFGTSGSSYNEQFFGPGTRLTVL.

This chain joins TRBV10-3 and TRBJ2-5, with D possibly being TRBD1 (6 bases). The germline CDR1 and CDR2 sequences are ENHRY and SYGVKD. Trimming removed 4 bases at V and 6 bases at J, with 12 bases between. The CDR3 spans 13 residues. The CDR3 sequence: CAISAQGGQTQYF. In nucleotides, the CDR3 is TGTGCCATCAGTGCACAGGGTGGTCAGACCCAGTACTTC.

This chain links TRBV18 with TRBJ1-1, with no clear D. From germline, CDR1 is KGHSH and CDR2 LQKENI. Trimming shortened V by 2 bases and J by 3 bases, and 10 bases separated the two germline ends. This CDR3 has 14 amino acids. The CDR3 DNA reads TGTGCCAGCTCACCAGAGGTACGGGACACTGAAGCTTTCTTT. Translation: CASSPEVRDTEAFF. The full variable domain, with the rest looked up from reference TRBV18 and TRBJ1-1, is NAGVMQNPRHLVRRRGQEARLRCSPMKGHSHVYWYRQLPEEGLKFMVYLQKENIIDESGMPKERFSAEFPKEGPSILRIQQVVRGDSAAYFCASSPEVRDTEAFFGQGTRLTVV.

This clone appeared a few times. CDR3 loop: CATSDTRTGHQPQHF. CDR3 DNA sequence: TGTGCCACCAGTGACACGCGGACAGGGCATCAGCCCCAGCATTTT. V gene TRBV24-1 combines with J gene TRBJ1-5, with 8 positions matching TRBD1. Per germline, CDR1 KGHDR and CDR2 SFDVKD. Trimming at V came to 4 bases and at J to 5 bases, leaving 6 bases not matched to a gene. This CDR3 is built from 15 residues.